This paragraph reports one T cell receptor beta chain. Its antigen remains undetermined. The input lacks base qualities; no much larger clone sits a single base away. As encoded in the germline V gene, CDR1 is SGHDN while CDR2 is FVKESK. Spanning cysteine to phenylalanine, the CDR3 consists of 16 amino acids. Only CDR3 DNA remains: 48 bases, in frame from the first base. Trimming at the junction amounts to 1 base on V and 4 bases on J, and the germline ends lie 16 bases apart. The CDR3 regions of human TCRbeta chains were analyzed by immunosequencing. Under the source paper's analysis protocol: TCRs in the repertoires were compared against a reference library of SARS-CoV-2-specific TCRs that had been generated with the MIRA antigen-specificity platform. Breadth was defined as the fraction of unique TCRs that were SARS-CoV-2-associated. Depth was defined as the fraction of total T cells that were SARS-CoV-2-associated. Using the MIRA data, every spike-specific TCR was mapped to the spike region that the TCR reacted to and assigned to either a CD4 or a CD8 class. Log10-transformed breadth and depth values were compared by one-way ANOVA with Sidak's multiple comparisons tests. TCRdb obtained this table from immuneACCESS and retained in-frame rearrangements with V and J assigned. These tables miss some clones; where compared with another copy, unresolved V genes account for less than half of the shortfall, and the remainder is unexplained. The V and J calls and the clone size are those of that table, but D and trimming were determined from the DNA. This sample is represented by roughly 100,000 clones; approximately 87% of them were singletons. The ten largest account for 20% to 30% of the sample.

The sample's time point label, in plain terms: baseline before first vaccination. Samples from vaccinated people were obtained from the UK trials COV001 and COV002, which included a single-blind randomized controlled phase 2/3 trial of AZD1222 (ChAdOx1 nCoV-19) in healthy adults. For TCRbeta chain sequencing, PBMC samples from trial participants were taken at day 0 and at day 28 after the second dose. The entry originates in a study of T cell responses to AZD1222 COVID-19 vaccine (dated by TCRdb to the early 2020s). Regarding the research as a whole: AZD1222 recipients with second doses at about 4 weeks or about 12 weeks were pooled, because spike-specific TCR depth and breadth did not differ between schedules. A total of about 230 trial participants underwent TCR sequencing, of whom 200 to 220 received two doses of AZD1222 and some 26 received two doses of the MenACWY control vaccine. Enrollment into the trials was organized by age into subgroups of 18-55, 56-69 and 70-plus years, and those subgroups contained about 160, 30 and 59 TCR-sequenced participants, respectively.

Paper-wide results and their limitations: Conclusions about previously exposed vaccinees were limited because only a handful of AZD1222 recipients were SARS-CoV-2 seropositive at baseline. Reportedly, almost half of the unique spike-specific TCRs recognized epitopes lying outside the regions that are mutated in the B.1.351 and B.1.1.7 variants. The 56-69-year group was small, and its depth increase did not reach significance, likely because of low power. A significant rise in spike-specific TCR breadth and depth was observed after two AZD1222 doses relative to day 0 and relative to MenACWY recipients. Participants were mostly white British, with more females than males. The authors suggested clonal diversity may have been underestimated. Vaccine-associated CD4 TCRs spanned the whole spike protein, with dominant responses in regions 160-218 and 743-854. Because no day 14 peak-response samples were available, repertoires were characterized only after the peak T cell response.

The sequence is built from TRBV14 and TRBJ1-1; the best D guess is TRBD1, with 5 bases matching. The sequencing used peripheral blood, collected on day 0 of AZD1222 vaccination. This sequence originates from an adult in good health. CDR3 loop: CASSQVYGGQSTEAFF. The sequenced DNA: TGTGCCAGCAGCCAAGTTTACGGGGGTCAGAGCACTGAAGCTTTCTTT.